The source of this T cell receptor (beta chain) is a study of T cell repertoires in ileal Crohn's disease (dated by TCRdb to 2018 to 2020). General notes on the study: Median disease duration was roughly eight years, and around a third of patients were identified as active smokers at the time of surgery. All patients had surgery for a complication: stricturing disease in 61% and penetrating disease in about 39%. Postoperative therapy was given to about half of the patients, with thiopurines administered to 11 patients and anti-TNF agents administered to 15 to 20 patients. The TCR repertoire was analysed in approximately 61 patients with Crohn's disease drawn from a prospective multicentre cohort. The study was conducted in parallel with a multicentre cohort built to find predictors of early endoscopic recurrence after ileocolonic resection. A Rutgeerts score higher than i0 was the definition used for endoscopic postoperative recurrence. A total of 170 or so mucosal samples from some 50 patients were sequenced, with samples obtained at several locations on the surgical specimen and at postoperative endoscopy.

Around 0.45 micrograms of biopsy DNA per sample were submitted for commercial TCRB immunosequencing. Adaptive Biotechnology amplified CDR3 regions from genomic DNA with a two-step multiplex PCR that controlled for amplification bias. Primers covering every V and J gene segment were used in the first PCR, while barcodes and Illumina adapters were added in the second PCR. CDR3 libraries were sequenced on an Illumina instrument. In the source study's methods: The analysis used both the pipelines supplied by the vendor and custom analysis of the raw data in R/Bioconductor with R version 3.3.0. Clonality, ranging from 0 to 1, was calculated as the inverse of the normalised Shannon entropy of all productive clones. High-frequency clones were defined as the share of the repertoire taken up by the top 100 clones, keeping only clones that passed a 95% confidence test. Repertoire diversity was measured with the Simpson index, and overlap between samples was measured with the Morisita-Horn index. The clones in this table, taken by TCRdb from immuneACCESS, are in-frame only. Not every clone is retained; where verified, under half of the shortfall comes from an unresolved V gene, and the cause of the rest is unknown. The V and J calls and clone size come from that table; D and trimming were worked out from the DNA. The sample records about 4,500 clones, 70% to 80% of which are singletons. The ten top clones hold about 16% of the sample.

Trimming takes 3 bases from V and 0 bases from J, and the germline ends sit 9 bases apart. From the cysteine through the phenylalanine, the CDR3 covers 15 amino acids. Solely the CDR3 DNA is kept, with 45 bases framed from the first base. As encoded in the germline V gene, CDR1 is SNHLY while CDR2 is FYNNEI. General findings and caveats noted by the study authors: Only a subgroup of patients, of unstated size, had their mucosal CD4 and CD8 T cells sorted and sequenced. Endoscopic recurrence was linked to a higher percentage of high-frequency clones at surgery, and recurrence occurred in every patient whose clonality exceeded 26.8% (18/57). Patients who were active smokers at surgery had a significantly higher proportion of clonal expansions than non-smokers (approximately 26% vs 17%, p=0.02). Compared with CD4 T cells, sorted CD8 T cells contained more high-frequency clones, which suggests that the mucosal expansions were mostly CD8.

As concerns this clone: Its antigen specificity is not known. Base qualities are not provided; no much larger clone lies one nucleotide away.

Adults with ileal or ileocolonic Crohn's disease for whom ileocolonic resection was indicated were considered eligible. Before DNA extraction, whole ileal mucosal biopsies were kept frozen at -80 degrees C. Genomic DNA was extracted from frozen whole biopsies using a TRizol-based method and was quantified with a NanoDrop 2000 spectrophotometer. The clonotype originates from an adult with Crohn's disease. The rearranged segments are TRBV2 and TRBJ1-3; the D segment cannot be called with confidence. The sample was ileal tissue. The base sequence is TGTGCCAGCAGTGATTGGCTTTTCTCTGGAAACACCATATATTTT. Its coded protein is CASSDWLFSGNTIYF. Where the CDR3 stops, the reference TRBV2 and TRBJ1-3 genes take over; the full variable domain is EPEVTQTPSHQVTQMGQEVILRCVPISNHLYFYWYRQILGQKVEFLVSFYNNEISEKSEIFDDQFSVERPDGSNFTLKIRSTKLEDSAMYFCASSDWLFSGNTIYFGEGSWLTVV.